These T cell receptor beta chains were read from a single sample in a study of shared clonotypes between healthy human individuals. The protocol was immunoSEQ multiplex PCR, while the TCRdb copy is restricted to in-frame clones and leaves out a portion. Of a few million clones in the sample, approximately 92% are singletons; the top ten hold 0.14%. Sequencing was performed on naive CD4+ T cells sorted from blood. The receptors originated from a man between 18 and 29 years old in good health. CDR3s include the opening cysteine and the closing phenylalanine or tryptophan. A D gene is named only where the DNA matches it firmly. Only some rows state a clone size, as once, few, many or a class for expanded clones.

size	V	J	D	CDR3	DNA
.	TRBV27	TRBJ2-3	.	CASRVTPRNTQYF	TGTGCCAGCAGGGTGACGCCCAGAAATACGCAGTATTTT
.	TRBV28	TRBJ2-1	TRBD1	CASSPTGLPYNEQFF	TGTGCCAGCAGTCCGACAGGGCTCCCCTACAATGAGCAGTTCTTC
few	TRBV27	TRBJ1-1	.	CASSFRGETTEAFF	TGTGCCAGCAGTTTTCGAGGAGAAACTACTGAAGCTTTCTTT
.	TRBV5-1	TRBJ1-2	TRBD1	CASSPGTGALQLYGYTF	TGCGCCAGCAGCCCCGGGACAGGGGCCCTCCAATTATATGGCTACACCTTC
.	TRBV7-2	TRBJ2-3	TRBD2	CASSSSSGRIGDTQYF	TGTGCCAGCAGCTCATCCAGCGGGAGGATCGGAGATACGCAGTATTTT
.	TRBV7-2	TRBJ2-7	.	CASSLVTDYEQYF	TGTGCCAGCAGCTTAGTGACAGACTACGAGCAGTACTTC
.	TRBV5-1	TRBJ2-1	.	CASSPGPLGNEQFF	TGCGCCAGCAGCCCGGGACCTTTGGGTAATGAGCAGTTCTTC
.	TRBV6-5	TRBJ1-5	.	CASSRRFNQPQHF	TGTGCCAGCAGCAGACGATTCAATCAGCCCCAGCATTTT
.	TRBV9	TRBJ2-3	TRBD2	CASSAGAGGDPDTQYF	TGTGCCAGCAGCGCAGGAGCGGGGGGGGATCCAGATACGCAGTATTTT
.	TRBV28	TRBJ2-7	.	CASSLYTVHEQYF	TGTGCCAGCAGTTTATATACAGTTCACGAGCAGTACTTC
.	TRBV20-1	TRBJ1-1	TRBD1	CSARGTGGGF	TGCAGTGCTAGGGGGACAGGGGGCGGATTT
.	TRBV2	TRBJ2-3	.	CASNRDPSTDTQYF	TGTGCCAGCAACCGGGACCCAAGCACAGATACGCAGTATTTT
.	TRBV7-2	TRBJ1-2	TRBD1	CASSLEQGARGYTF	TGTGCCAGCAGCTTAGAGCAGGGGGCGCGGGGCTACACCTTC
.	TRBV28	TRBJ2-7	.	CASGTRGEQYF	TGTGCCAGCGGGACCCGCGGGGAGCAGTACTTC
.	TRBV5-5	TRBJ1-1	TRBD1	CASSLVGQVNTEAFF	TGTGCCAGCAGTCTGGTTGGACAGGTGAACACTGAAGCTTTCTTT
.	TRBV6-6	TRBJ1-6	TRBD1	CASHTTGTGASPLHF	TGTGCCAGCCACACAACCGGGACAGGGGCTTCACCCCTCCACTTT
once	TRBV7-9	TRBJ1-5	TRBD1	CASSLAGGQGINQPQHF	TGTGCCAGCAGCTTAGCGGGGGGACAGGGAATTAATCAGCCCCAGCATTTT
.	TRBV6-6	TRBJ2-7	.	CASSYRGVGYEQYF	TGTGCCAGCAGTTACAGGGGGGTTGGGTACGAGCAGTACTTC
.	TRBV11-2	TRBJ2-3	.	CASSFKETQYF	TGTGCCAGCAGCTTCAAGGAGACGCAGTATTTT
.	TRBV11-3	TRBJ2-5	.	CATEGWLNQETQYF	TGTGCCACGGAAGGGTGGCTCAACCAAGAGACCCAGTACTTC
once	TRBV6-5	TRBJ1-6	.	CASSYRGPNSPLHF	TGTGCCAGCAGTTACCGGGGGCCTAATTCACCCCTCCACTTT
.	TRBV18	TRBJ2-3	.	CASSPPPTRVTDTQYF	TGTGCCAGCTCACCACCGCCGACTAGGGTCACAGATACGCAGTATTTT
.	TRBV9	TRBJ2-2	.	CASSATGYTGELFF	TGTGCCAGCAGCGCAACAGGGTACACCGGGGAGCTGTTTTTT
.	TRBV18	TRBJ2-4	.	CASSPTIAPTVQYF	TGTGCCAGCTCACCTACTATAGCGCCTACTGTTCAGTACTTC
.	TRBV21-1	TRBJ2-7	.	CASSILGEQYF	TGTGCCAGCAGCATTTTGGGAGAGCAGTACTTC
.	TRBV28	TRBJ2-3	.	CASGTGGGADTQYF	TGTGCCAGCGGGACGGGGGGCGGGGCAGATACGCAGTATTTT
.	TRBV7-9	TRBJ2-4	.	CASSSQPGASAKNIQYF	TGTGCCAGCAGCTCCCAGCCGGGGGCGTCAGCCAAAAACATTCAGTACTTC
.	TRBV11-2	TRBJ2-3	.	CASSLDRAASTDTQYF	TGTGCCAGCAGCTTAGATCGGGCGGCTAGCACAGATACGCAGTATTTT
.	TRBV18	TRBJ1-5	.	CASSPDTGRDQPQHF	TGTGCCAGCTCACCCGATACAGGGAGGGATCAGCCCCAGCATTTT
.	TRBV5-5	TRBJ2-7	TRBD2	CASSLSWTSGSFSSSYEQYF	TGTGCCAGCAGCTTGAGTTGGACTAGCGGGAGTTTCTCTAGCTCCTACGAGCAGTACTTC
.	TRBV10-3	TRBJ2-3	TRBD2	CAISASGGRTDTQYF	TGTGCCATCAGCGCAAGCGGGGGGAGAACAGATACGCAGTATTTT
.	TRBV6-6	TRBJ2-4	TRBD2	CASRLNGGARNIQYF	TGTGCCAGCAGACTGAACGGGGGGGCTAGAAACATTCAGTACTTC
.	TRBV5-1	TRBJ1-1	.	CASSLRQGNTEAFF	TGCGCCAGCAGCTTGCGGCAGGGGAACACTGAAGCTTTCTTT